The rows below give T cell receptor beta chains drawn from one sample of a study of early T cells in non-severe SARS-CoV-2 infection. TCRdb passed the 5' RACE reads through MiXCR, listing each CDR3 protein once. The sample comprises about 36,000 distinct CDR3 sequences, less than 7.5% of which are singletons, and 24% rests with the top ten. The sequencing here drew on whole blood, taken at baseline. All receptors come from an adult who was a healthcare worker with PCR-confirmed SARS-CoV-2 infection or an uninfected control (not recorded which). Both conserved end residues are part of each CDR3. The D gene is left open where the match is weak. A row's size may be missing; if present it is once, few, many or a size class.

clone size	D gene	V gene	J gene	CDR3 protein	CDR3 DNA
many	TRBD1	TRBV7-2	TRBJ2-4	CASSSSRGQEDLNF	TGTGCCAGCAGCTCTAGCCGCGGACAGGAAGACTTAAACTTC
.	TRBD1	TRBV12-3/TRBV12-4	TRBJ2-5	CASSSGTGAGETQYF	TGTGCCAGCAGTTCCGGGACAGGGGCCGGGGAGACCCAGTACTTC
.	.	TRBV3-1	TRBJ2-6	CASSQEGQARASGANVLTF	TGTGCCAGCAGCCAAGAGGGACAAGCCCGCGCTTCTGGGGCCAACGTCCTGACTTTC
few	.	TRBV27	TRBJ1-4	CASSYNGLSNEKLFF	TGTGCCAGCAGTTATAATGGGCTGTCTAATGAAAAACTGTTTTTT
many	.	TRBV10-3	TRBJ1-1	CATTGTNTEAFF	TGTGCCACAACCGGGACGAACACTGAAGCTTTCTTT
many	TRBD1	TRBV28	TRBJ2-3	CASTPTGGSDTQYF	TGTGCCAGCACTCCGACAGGGGGCTCAGATACGCAGTATTTT
few	.	TRBV6-5	TRBJ1-3	CASSYNGYSENTIYF	TGTGCCAGCAGTTACAACGGATACTCTGAAAACACCATATATTTT
many	.	TRBV7-8	TRBJ1-3	CASSLGVRDYRANSGNTIYF	TGTGCCAGCAGCTTAGGGGTAAGAGACTACCGGGCCAACTCTGGAAACACCATATATTTT
many	.	TRBV28	TRBJ2-7	CASSLSRDSPTYEQYF	TGTGCCAGCAGTTTATCTCGGGACTCGCCTACCTACGAGCAGTACTTC
many	TRBD1	TRBV19	TRBJ1-2	CASMDRTNYGYTF	TGTGCCAGTATGGACAGGACTAACTATGGCTACACCTTC
few	.	TRBV5-1	TRBJ1-6	CASTDLGAHNSPLHF	TGCGCCAGCACCGACCTGGGGGCCCATAATTCACCCCTCCACTTT
medium-sized	.	TRBV27	TRBJ2-1	CASKDYTWGGTFF	TGTGCCAGCAAAGATTATACTTGGGGGGGCACGTTCTTC
many	.	TRBV20-1	TRBJ2-7	CSARSAVGTGEQYF	TGCAGTGCTAGATCCGCGGTTGGGACCGGCGAGCAGTACTTC
many	TRBD1	TRBV28	TRBJ1-1	CASSATGGSFF	TGTGCCAGCAGTGCTACAGGGGGATCTTTCTTT
many	TRBD2	TRBV20-1	TRBJ2-1	CSASPARLAGDNEQFF	TGCAGTGCTAGCCCGGCCCGACTAGCGGGAGACAATGAGCAGTTCTTC
many	.	TRBV20-1	TRBJ2-3	CSASPVDDTDTQYF	TGCAGTGCTAGCCCCGTCGACGACACAGATACGCAGTATTTT
many	TRBD1	TRBV18	TRBJ2-1	CASSLEFTGVGDEQFF	TGTGCCAGCTCACTCGAGTTCACAGGGGTAGGGGATGAGCAGTTCTTC
.	.	TRBV5-1	TRBJ1-5	CASRISINQPQHF	TGCGCCAGCAGAATCAGTATCAATCAGCCCCAGCATTTT
few	.	TRBV7-9	TRBJ1-6	CASRDGASYNSPLHF	TGTGCCAGCAGGGACGGCGCCTCCTATAATTCACCCCTCCACTTT
.	TRBD1	TRBV18	TRBJ1-4	CASSLRMTGGPTATNEKLFF	TGTGCCAGCTCACTGAGGATGACAGGGGGTCCGACAGCAACTAATGAAAAACTGTTTTTT
many	.	TRBV6-6	TRBJ1-1	CASSYSEGAEAFF	TGTGCCAGCAGTTACTCGGAAGGGGCTGAAGCTTTCTTT
.	.	TRBV5-1	TRBJ2-7	CTSSSRAGHEQYF	TGCACCAGCAGCTCGAGGGCCGGCCACGAGCAGTACTTC
few	.	TRBV11-2	TRBJ2-3	CASSLGLLDTQYF	TGTGCCAGCAGCTTAGGGTTGCTAGATACGCAGTATTTT
many	.	TRBV30	TRBJ2-1	CAWSVLEYNEQFF	TGTGCCTGGAGTGTACTAGAATACAATGAGCAGTTCTTC
many	TRBD2	TRBV20-1	TRBJ2-1	CSAGLAGVYNEQFF	TGCAGTGCCGGACTAGCGGGGGTATACAATGAGCAGTTCTTC
many	.	TRBV29-1	TRBJ2-2	CSVARRENTGELFF	TGCAGCGTTGCCAGGCGGGAGAACACCGGGGAGCTGTTTTTT
many	TRBD1	TRBV3-1	TRBJ1-6	CASSFGQGLNSPLHF	TGTGCCAGCAGCTTCGGACAGGGTCTAAATTCACCCCTCCACTTT
many	TRBD1	TRBV25-1	TRBJ2-1	CASSEYTGGNEQFF	TGTGCCAGCAGTGAATACACAGGGGGCAATGAGCAGTTCTTC
once	.	TRBV28	TRBJ2-6	CASSFLGSGANVLTF	TGTGCCAGCAGTTTTTTGGGTTCTGGGGCCAACGTCCTGACTTTC
few	TRBD2	TRBV10-2	TRBJ2-1	CASSELLAGDYNEQFF	TGCGCCAGCAGTGAGCTGCTAGCGGGAGACTACAATGAGCAGTTCTTC
many	.	TRBV5-1	TRBJ2-6	CASAGANVLTF	TGCGCCAGCGCTGGGGCCAACGTCCTGACTTTC
few	TRBD2	TRBV6-1	TRBJ2-7	CASSEAGGYHYEQYF	TGTGCCAGCAGTGAAGCGGGGGGGTACCACTACGAGCAGTACTTC
many	.	TRBV28	TRBJ1-6	CASSFLRGSGGDSPLHF	TGTGCCAGCAGTTTCCTCAGGGGCTCGGGCGGGGATTCACCCCTCCACTTT
.	.	TRBV20-1	TRBJ2-3	CSAAAGAYTDTQYF	TGCAGTGCCGCGGCCGGAGCCTACACAGATACGCAGTATTTT
few	.	TRBV9	TRBJ2-3	CASSPGLIQMVRDTQYF	TGTGCCAGCAGCCCAGGGCTGATTCAGATGGTGAGAGATACGCAGTATTTT
.	.	TRBV7-9	TRBJ1-1	CASSFTGMGTEAFF	TGTGCCAGCAGCTTTACAGGGATGGGAACTGAAGCTTTCTTT
.	.	TRBV12-3/TRBV12-4	TRBJ2-5	CASSLLGLETQYF	TGTGCCAGCAGTTTGTTAGGCTTGGAGACCCAGTACTTC
medium-sized	.	TRBV12-3/TRBV12-4	TRBJ2-3	CASSWVLADTQYF	TGTGCCAGCAGTTGGGTGCTAGCAGATACGCAGTATTTT
many	.	TRBV6-2/TRBV6-3	TRBJ2-3	CASSYASIPTDTQYF	TGTGCCAGCAGTTACGCGTCCATACCCACAGATACGCAGTATTTT
many	.	TRBV28	TRBJ1-1	CASSSEGTEAFF	TGTGCCAGCAGTTCCGAGGGCACTGAAGCTTTCTTT
.	.	TRBV14	TRBJ2-7	CASSPGRYEQYF	TGTGCCAGCAGCCCTGGGCGTTACGAGCAGTACTTC
many	TRBD1	TRBV9	TRBJ2-7	CASSAGTGGKQYF	TGTGCCAGCAGCGCCGGGACAGGGGGTAAGCAGTACTTC
.	TRBD2	TRBV20-1	TRBJ2-5	CSATPGTSGQETQYF	TGCAGTGCAACCCCCGGGACTAGCGGACAAGAGACCCAGTACTTC
few	TRBD2	TRBV18	TRBJ2-1	CASSPPASGGNEQFF	TGTGCCAGCTCACCACCGGCTAGCGGGGGTAATGAGCAGTTCTTC
.	.	TRBV20-1	TRBJ2-2	CSAETPTDTSYTGELFF	TGCAGTGCTGAAACTCCGACGGATACCTCGTACACCGGGGAGCTGTTTTTT
few	TRBD2	TRBV7-8	TRBJ2-7	CASSFGSSGTYEQYF	TGTGCCAGCAGCTTTGGTTCTAGCGGAACCTACGAGCAGTACTTC
.	.	TRBV10-3	TRBJ1-3	CAAIRDTDLSGNTIYF	TGTGCCGCCATCCGGGACACGGACCTATCTGGAAACACCATATATTTT
few	.	TRBV12-3/TRBV12-4	TRBJ1-3	CASSLALDFTSGNTIYF	TGTGCCAGCAGTTTAGCGCTTGACTTTACCTCTGGAAACACCATATATTTT
few	.	TRBV9	TRBJ2-3	CASSVDGSTDTQYF	TGTGCCAGCAGCGTAGACGGGAGCACAGATACGCAGTATTTT
.	TRBD1	TRBV7-3	TRBJ2-6	CASSTQGASSGANVLTF	TGTGCCAGCAGCACACAGGGGGCGAGCTCTGGGGCCAACGTCCTGACTTTC
few	.	TRBV5-4	TRBJ1-1	CASSFGLGNTEAFF	TGTGCCAGCAGCTTTGGGTTGGGGAACACTGAAGCTTTCTTT
.	TRBD2	TRBV14	TRBJ2-3	CASSQAGGPAPDTQYF	TGTGCCAGCAGCCAAGCGGGAGGGCCCGCCCCGGATACGCAGTATTTT
many	TRBD1	TRBV12-3/TRBV12-4	TRBJ1-4	CASSLTTGGEKLFF	TGTGCCAGCAGTCTGACCACAGGGGGGGAAAAACTGTTTTTT
few	TRBD1	TRBV20-1	TRBJ1-2	CSAARQGADYGYTF	TGCAGTGCCGCCCGACAGGGCGCAGACTATGGCTACACCTTC
many	TRBD1	TRBV11-1	TRBJ1-1	CASSFHRGNTEAFF	TGTGCCAGCAGCTTTCACAGGGGGAACACTGAAGCTTTCTTT
many	TRBD1	TRBV29-1	TRBJ1-1	CSVATGGLRNTEAFF	TGCAGCGTTGCCACAGGGGGCCTGAGGAACACTGAAGCTTTCTTT
.	TRBD1	TRBV6-2/TRBV6-3	TRBJ1-1	CASSYSKDRENTEAFF	TGTGCCAGCAGTTACTCGAAGGACAGGGAAAACACTGAAGCTTTCTTT